This T cell receptor (beta chain) was sequenced for a study of OX40 agonist ivuxolimab in advanced cancers. Study context: Anti-PD-1, anti-PD-L1 or anti-CTLA-4 therapy given earlier was allowed, and around 40% had some.

This CDR3 has 15 residues. V lost 0 bases to trimming and J lost 5 bases; unmatched junction nucleotides: 5. Germline V gene sequence: CDR1 SGHTA, CDR2 FQGNSA. To note about this clone: Its antigen is unknown.

Study-level points and caveats: Clonal expansion in partial responders at 0.1-3.0 mg/kg ranked among the lowest. Low normalized T-cell clonal expansion was additionally recorded for some nonresponders.

Clones were sequenced by immunoSEQ multiplex PCR, and TCRdb holds only the in-frame ones, with some missing. This sample has 60,000 or so clones; roughly 84% occur once, and the top ten carry under 0.6%. Sample: CD4+ or CD8+ T cells sorted from blood, taken in a trial of the OX40 agonist ivuxolimab. The rearrangement uses TRBV7-2 and TRBJ2-5, with TRBD2 identical over 8 bases. The TCR sequence derives from an adult with an advanced solid tumor such as melanoma, head and neck, liver or kidney cancer. The CDR3: CASSLAAGGGETQYF. DNA for the CDR3: TGTGCCAGCAGCTTAGCGGCGGGAGGAGGGGAGACCCAGTACTTC.